Listed here are 3 T cell receptor beta chains from one sample, sequenced in a study of radiotherapy plus CTLA-4 blockade in lung cancer. Profiled with immunoSEQ multiplex PCR; TCRdb holds only in-frame clones, not every one. The repertoire holds about 50,000 clones, with roughly four fifths as singletons. Sequencing used peripheral blood, obtained from a patient treated with radiotherapy plus ipilimumab. Receptors were obtained from a human donor with non-small cell lung cancer whose response to radiotherapy plus ipilimumab could not be evaluated.

This CDR3 reads CASSYLDLGTNGYTF. CDR3 sequence (DNA): TGTGCCAGCAGTTACTTGGACCTCGGGACTAATGGCTACACCTTC. The V gene is TRBV6-5, the J gene TRBJ1-2, with TRBD1 as a possible D gene (5 bases). V was clipped by 1 base and J by 6 bases, with 15 bases between them. Germline loops: CDR1 MNHEY, CDR2 SVGAGI. The CDR3 extends over 15 amino acids.

This chain uses TRBV11-2 with TRBJ1-1, with 12 bases that match TRBD1. This CDR3 comprises 16 residues. CDR1 and CDR2 from the germline V gene are SGHAT and FQNNGV. V trimming: 1 base; J trimming: 3 bases; junction bases outside the gene matches: 3. CDR3 DNA: TGTGCCAGCAGCTTAGGGGGACAGGGGGCGTACACTGAAGCTTTCTTT. It specifies CASSLGGQGAYTEAFF.

This chain uses TRBV29-1 with TRBJ2-3; a possible D gene is TRBD2 (6 bases). V lost 1 base, J lost 3 bases, and 17 bases lay in between. There are 16 residues in the CDR3. The germline CDR1 and CDR2 sequences are SQVTM and ANQGSEA. The CDR3 DNA reads TGCAGCGTTGAAGGGGCCACTAGCAGAGGTACAGATACGCAGTATTTT. Its protein product is CSVEGATSRGTDTQYF.